This passage covers 27 T cell receptor beta chains from one sample sequenced in a study of identical twins (dated by TCRdb to 2016 to 2017). The library was generated by 5' RACE. TCRdb names Illumina HiSeq 2000 as the instrument used. TCRdb redid the processing of the public reads, applying fastp at Q25 and MiXCR, and retained in-frame beta chains. Every CDR3 protein is listed once, alongside the most common genes and DNA of its rows. The sample profile shows 1.5 million to 2 million distinct CDR3 sequences; about 30% of them were found once. The top ten constitute 0.25% to 0.3% of the sample. The sequencing sample was made of cord blood. Source of these receptors: a newborn girl in good health.

The chain carries TRBV6-1 and TRBJ1-3, with TRBD1 identical over 9 bases. This CDR3 is 14 amino acids long. Germline CDR1 is MNHNS and CDR2 is SASEGT. Unmatched junction bases numbered 4, after V lost 6 bases and J lost 4 bases. CDR3 nucleotides: TGTGCCAGCAGCGGGACAGGGTGGGGAAACACCATATATTTT. Amino acids: CASSGTGWGNTIYF.

The chain uses TRBV2 and TRBJ2-1, with D possibly being TRBD1 (6 bases). The V gene's germline CDR1 is SNHLY and CDR2 FYNNEI. The ends were cut back, 11 bases at V and 7 bases at J, with 18 bases in the middle. This CDR3 is 13 amino acids long. The chain's CDR3 is CASTGLSSNEQFF. The CDR3 bases are TGTGCCTCCACAGGGCTGAGCTCGAATGAGCAGTTCTTC.

As for this clonotype: A much larger clone sits a single nucleotide away, making a read error possible. The rearrangement uses TRBV10-3 and TRBJ2-1; 10 bases match TRBD1. The closer fit of TRBJ2-7 to the DNA end suggests the J call may be wrong. This CDR3 has 13 residues. The germline V gene has CDR1 ENHRY and CDR2 SYGVKD. The CDR3 sequence is CAASGTGVNEQYF. As DNA, the CDR3 is TGTGCCGCATCCGGGACAGGGGTCAATGAGCAGTACTTC.

This clonotype was picked up a small number of times. The V and J genes are TRBV28 and TRBJ2-7; tentatively, D is TRBD2 (5 bases). The CDR3 covers 14 residues. Germline assignment: CDR1 MDHEN and CDR2 SYDVKM. Trimming stripped 6 bases from V and 3 bases from J, with 15 bases between. The CDR3 reads CASRRRFKLYEQYF. The CDR3 region has the DNA TGTGCCAGCAGGAGGAGGTTCAAACTCTACGAGCAGTACTTC.

The chain is built from TRBV29-1 and TRBJ2-3; possible D gene TRBD1, 5 bases. CDR1 is SQVTM and CDR2 is ANQGSEA in the germline V gene. The CDR3 length is 13 residues. V was cut by 1 base and J by 2 bases, with 7 bases left in between. CDR3 nucleotides: TGCAGCGTTGAAGGACAGCACACAGATACGCAGTATTTT. Encoded protein: CSVEGQHTDTQYF.

The chain links TRBV9 to TRBJ2-1, with 7 positions matching TRBD1. Near its end, the DNA agrees better with TRBJ2-7, so the J call may be wrong. Germline lookup yields CDR1 SGDLS and CDR2 YYNGEE. CDR3 size: 15 residues. The CDR3 sequence is CASSVGDRNYNEQYF. Here the CDR3 DNA reads TGTGCCAGCAGCGTAGGGGACAGAAATTACAATGAGCAGTACTTC.

The chain joins TRBV5-1 to TRBJ2-1, with D perhaps matching TRBD1 (5 bases). CDR3 size: 15 residues. The germline gives CDR1 SGHRS, CDR2 YFSETQ. The V gene lost 0 bases and the J gene lost 8 bases, with 15 bases spanning the gap. The CDR3 region is CASSLVVQGRDEQFF. The CDR3 DNA reads TGCGCCAGCAGCTTGGTAGTCCAGGGTAGAGATGAGCAGTTCTTC.

The genes are TRBV30 and TRBJ2-1, with D possibly matching TRBD1 (6 bases). This CDR3 has 14 amino acids. Germline values: CDR1 GTSNPN, CDR2 SVGIG (reference sequence). V dropped 1 base and J dropped 0 bases, with 7 bases sitting between them. Written as DNA, the CDR3 is TGTGCCTGGAGTGGACAGGCCTCCTACAATGAGCAGTTCTTC. The encoded protein is CAWSGQASYNEQFF.

The rearrangement links TRBV4-2 to TRBJ2-1, with D unclear. The CDR3 covers 17 residues. Trimming left V 5 bases short and J 2 bases short, with 19 bases between. The germline V gene encodes CDR1 LGHNA and CDR2 YNFKEQ. The CDR3 DNA reads TGTGCCAGCAGCTTACTACCCAAGGGTAGACCCTACAATGAGCAGTTCTTC. Translating gives CASSLLPKGRPYNEQFF.

This clonotype was observed a handful of times. The chain recombines TRBV5-1 with TRBJ1-4; D unresolved. Trimming took off 0 bases at V and 10 bases at J, with 10 bases between the two ends. The CDR3 totals 13 residues. Germline assignment: CDR1 SGHRS and CDR2 YFSETQ. CDR3 nucleotides: TGCGCCAGCAGCTTGGGGATCGGGTCAAAACTGTTTTTT. It translates to CASSLGIGSKLFF. Based on the CDR3 plus reference TRBV5-1 and TRBJ1-4, the full variable domain is KAGVTQTPRYLIKTRGQQVTLSCSPISGHRSVSWYQQTPGQGLQFLFEYFSETQRNKGNFPGRFSGRQFSNSRSEMNVSTLELGDSALYLCASSLGIGSKLFFGSGTQLSVL.

V gene TRBV20-1 combines with J gene TRBJ2-5; 9 positions agree with TRBD2. The CDR3 has 16 amino acids. Germline V gene sequence: CDR1 DFQATT, CDR2 SNEGSKA (reference sequence). V shed 0 bases, J shed 5 bases, and the junction held 10 bases outside the gene matches. CDR3: CSARDNRRGGRETQYF. The CDR3 region has the DNA TGCAGTGCTAGAGATAATAGGCGGGGGGGTCGGGAGACCCAGTACTTC.

J is TRBJ2-1 and V is TRBV27, with 10 bases fitting TRBD2. The J call could be wrong; TRBJ2-7 is a better fit for the DNA end. The CDR3 is 13 residues long. Germline CDR1 and CDR2: MNHEY and SMNVEV (reference sequence). The CDR3 bases are TGTGCCAGCGGACTAGCGGAATACAATGAGCAGTACTTC. Translating it yields CASGLAEYNEQYF.

This clonotype was found a few times. The CDR3 loop reads CSVEKTGTNTEAFF. CDR3 nucleotide sequence: TGCAGCGTTGAAAAGACAGGGACTAACACTGAAGCTTTCTTT. The chain is built from TRBV29-1 and TRBJ1-1; 7 bases line up with TRBD1. The ends lost 2 bases at V and 2 bases at J; junction bases unmatched: 5. The CDR3 runs 14 residues. Germline V gene data show CDR1 as SQVTM and CDR2 as ANQGSEA.

This clonotype was detected once. CDR3 sequence (DNA): TGTGCCAGCAGCGGAGTCTTCGGACAGCCCGGGGAGCTGTTTTTT. It translates to CASSGVFGQPGELFF. The chain couples TRBV9 to TRBJ2-2; weak D call: TRBD1 (6 bases). Per the germline V gene, CDR1 is SGDLS and CDR2 is YYNGEE. V was cut by 3 bases and J by 6 bases, with 15 bases left in between. The CDR3 is made up of 15 amino acids.

The J gene is TRBJ2-7, the V gene TRBV27; 13 bases align to TRBD2. Trimming removed 5 bases from V and 0 bases from J; junction bases left unmatched: 7. CDR1 is MNHEY, CDR2 SMNVEV, per germline (reference sequence). The CDR3 has 17 residues. The DNA of the CDR3 is TGTGCCAGCAGTCCCAGGACTAGCGGGAGACGCTCCTACGAGCAGTACTTC. It yields the protein CASSPRTSGRRSYEQYF.

V and J are TRBV2 and TRBJ2-1; 9 bases match TRBD2. Germline values: CDR1 SNHLY, CDR2 FYNNEI. With 4 bases clipped from V and 0 bases from J, the junction kept 4 bases outside the gene matches. The CDR3 length is 16 residues. The CDR3 here is CASSGDSGGSYNEQFF. The CDR3 nucleotides read TGTGCCAGCAGTGGCGATAGCGGGGGCTCCTACAATGAGCAGTTCTTC.

The chain joins TRBV24-1 to TRBJ2-7; possibly TRBD2 for D (5 bases). CDR3 length equals 10 residues. The V gene lost 12 bases and the J gene lost 7 bases, with 12 bases spanning the gap. From germline, CDR1 is KGHDR and CDR2 SFDVKD. CDR3 protein: CASPGVEQYF. The DNA of the CDR3 is TGTGCCTCCCCCGGGGTAGAGCAGTACTTC.

The V and J genes are TRBV3-1 and TRBJ1-2; possible D gene TRBD1, 5 bases. The CDR3 extends over 14 amino acids. Germline V gene lookup returns CDR1 LGHDT and CDR2 YNNKEL (reference sequence). Trimming stripped 0 bases from V and 4 bases from J, with 9 bases between. CDR3 bases: TGTGCCAGCAGCCAAGATGCAGGGATCTATGGCTACACCTTC. Translation: CASSQDAGIYGYTF.

As for this clonotype: Its ends do not fully match the called genes, so a read error is possible. The CDR3 sequence: CSARASSNTGGLFF. DNA of the CDR3: TGCAGTGCTAGAGCTAGTTCTAACACCGGGGGGCTGTTTTTT. The chain recombines TRBV20-1 with TRBJ2-2, with a weak D call TRBD2 (6 bases). This CDR3 is 14 amino acids long. Germline V gene sequence: CDR1 DFQATT, CDR2 SNEGSKA (reference sequence).

The rearrangement links TRBV20-1 to TRBJ2-7; D call uncertain. The J call is doubtful: the DNA matches TRBJ2-5 better. Germline V lookup: CDR1 DFQATT, CDR2 SNEGSKA (reference sequence). The CDR3 spans 10 residues. This CDR3 is CSALVGTQYF. The CDR3 bases are TGCAGTGCCTTAGTTGGGACCCAGTACTTC.

The chain has TRBV2 and TRBJ1-4, with 7 bases identical to TRBD1. The CDR3 length is 14 residues. In germline, CDR1 is SNHLY, CDR2 FYNNEI. V was pared by 5 bases and J by 7 bases, with 7 bases of the junction left unmatched. The CDR3 spells CASSPTGVLEKLFF. In DNA, the CDR3 is TGTGCCAGCAGTCCAACAGGGGTCCTTGAAAAACTGTTTTTT.

In regard to this clonotype: Relative to the germline gene, one junction end is altered; a read error may explain this. This sequence joins TRBV4-2 and TRBJ1-6; D gene ambiguous. In germline, CDR1 is LGHNA, CDR2 YNFKEQ. This CDR3 has 15 residues. This CDR3 reads CVSSQPSGYNSPLHF. The CDR3 coding sequence is TGTGTCAGCAGCCAACCTTCTGGCTATAATTCACCCCTCCACTTT.

The chain combines TRBV2 with TRBJ2-7, with a weak D call TRBD2 (5 bases). The CDR3 extends over 15 amino acids. V lost 11 bases, J lost 2 bases, and 22 bases lay in between. Germline CDR1 and CDR2: SNHLY and FYNNEI. The chain's CDR3 is CAGQTRGNLPYEQYF. The DNA for the CDR3 is TGTGCCGGCCAAACCCGGGGTAACCTTCCCTACGAGCAGTACTTC.

This clonotype appeared a few times. The chain couples TRBV12-3 or TRBV12-4 to TRBJ2-5; TRBD1 aligns across 9 bases. The CDR3 sequence is 13 residues long. Unmatched junction bases numbered 3, after V lost 6 bases and J lost 4 bases. CDR3 nucleotide sequence: TGTGCCAGCAGGCGACAGGGGGTAGAGACCCAGTACTTC. It translates to CASRRQGVETQYF.

The rearrangement joins TRBV4-2 to TRBJ2-3; 7 nucleotides agree with TRBD2. V was clipped by 3 bases and J by 2 bases; unmatched bases: 11. The germline gives CDR1 LGHNA, CDR2 YNFKEQ. CDR3 length: 17 amino acids. CDR3 in amino acids: CASSHPDTSASTDTQYF. CDR3 DNA sequence: TGTGCCAGCAGCCATCCCGATACTAGCGCCTCCACAGATACGCAGTATTTT.

The chain uses TRBV5-6 and TRBJ1-2; D is uncertain. Germline V gene data show CDR1 as SGHDT and CDR2 as YYEEEE. This CDR3 has 14 amino acids. V dropped 3 bases and J dropped 7 bases, with 16 bases sitting between them. The CDR3 sequence: CASSSPRDLCGYTF. The CDR3 nucleotides are TGTGCCAGCAGCTCCCCGAGGGATCTCTGTGGCTACACCTTC.

This clonotype came up a few times. The chain employs TRBV29-1 and TRBJ2-3; D may be TRBD1 (6 bases). The length of the CDR3 is 14 residues. Germline CDR1 and CDR2: SQVTM and ANQGSEA. The V end lost 7 bases, the J end lost 2 bases, and 16 bases lay between the germline ends. This CDR3 reads CSGGLVPNTDTQYF. In DNA, the CDR3 is TGCAGCGGGGGGCTGGTACCCAACACAGATACGCAGTATTTT.